This T cell receptor beta chain appears in the sequencing data of a study of blood T cell repertoires in COVID-19. Some clones are missing from TCRdb's copy, which holds only in-frame ones; the method was immunoSEQ multiplex PCR. The sample has over 250,000 clones; roughly 80% are singletons. From germline, CDR1 is MRHNA and CDR2 SNTAGT. The CDR3 covers 14 residues. Trimming took 3 bases from V and 9 from J, leaving 15 bases between them. This receptor was obtained from a man aged 35 to 55 who had been exposed to COVID-19. The J gene is TRBJ2-1, the V gene TRBV6-4; D is undetermined. Material for sequencing was PBMCs or T cells enriched from blood (not recorded which). The CDR3 sequence: CASSEMDSSGEQFF. CDR3 nucleotides: TGTGCCAGCAGTGAGATGGATTCGTCGGGTGAGCAGTTCTTC.